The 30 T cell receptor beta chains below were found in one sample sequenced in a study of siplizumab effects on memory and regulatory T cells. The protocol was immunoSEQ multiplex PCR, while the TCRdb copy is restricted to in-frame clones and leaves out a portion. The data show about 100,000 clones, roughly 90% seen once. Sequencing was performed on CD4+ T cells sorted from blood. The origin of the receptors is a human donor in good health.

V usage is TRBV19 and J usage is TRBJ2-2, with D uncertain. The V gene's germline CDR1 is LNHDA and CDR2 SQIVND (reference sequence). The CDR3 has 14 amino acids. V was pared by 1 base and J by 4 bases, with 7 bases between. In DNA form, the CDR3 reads TGTGCCAGTAGTATAGTCAGGAGCACCGGGGAGCTGTTTTTT. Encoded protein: CASSIVRSTGELFF. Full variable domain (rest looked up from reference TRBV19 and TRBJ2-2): DGGITQSPKYLFRKEGQNVTLSCEQNLNHDAMYWYRQDPGQGLRLIYYSQIVNDFQKGDIAEGYSVSREKKESFPLTVTSAQKNPTAFYLCASSIVRSTGELFFGEGSRLTVL.

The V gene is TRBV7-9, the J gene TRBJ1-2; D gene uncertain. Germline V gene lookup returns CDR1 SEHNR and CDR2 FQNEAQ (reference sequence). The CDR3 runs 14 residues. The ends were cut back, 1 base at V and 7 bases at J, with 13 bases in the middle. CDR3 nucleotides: TGTGCCAGCAGCTTAGAGGTCAGCGTCTCTGGCTACACCTTC. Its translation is CASSLEVSVSGYTF.

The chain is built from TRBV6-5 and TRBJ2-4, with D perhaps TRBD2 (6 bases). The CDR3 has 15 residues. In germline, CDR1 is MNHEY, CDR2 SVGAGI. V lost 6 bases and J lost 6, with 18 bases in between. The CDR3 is CASRPRTGVPNIQYF. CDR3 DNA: TGTGCCAGCAGACCCCGGACGGGGGTTCCAAACATTCAGTACTTC.

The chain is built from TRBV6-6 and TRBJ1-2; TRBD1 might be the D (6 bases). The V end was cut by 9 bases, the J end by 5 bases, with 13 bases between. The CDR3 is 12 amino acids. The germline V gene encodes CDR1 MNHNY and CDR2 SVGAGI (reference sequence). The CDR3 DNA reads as TGTGCCAGTACTGGACAGTTATATGGCTACACCTTC. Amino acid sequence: CASTGQLYGYTF.

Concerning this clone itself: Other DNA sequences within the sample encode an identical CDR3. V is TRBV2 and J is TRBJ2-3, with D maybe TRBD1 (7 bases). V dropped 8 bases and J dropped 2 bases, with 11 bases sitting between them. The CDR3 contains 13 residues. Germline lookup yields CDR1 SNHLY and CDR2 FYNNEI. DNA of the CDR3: TGTGCCAGCCTCAGGGGGGACACAGATACGCAGTATTTT. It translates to CASLRGDTDTQYF.

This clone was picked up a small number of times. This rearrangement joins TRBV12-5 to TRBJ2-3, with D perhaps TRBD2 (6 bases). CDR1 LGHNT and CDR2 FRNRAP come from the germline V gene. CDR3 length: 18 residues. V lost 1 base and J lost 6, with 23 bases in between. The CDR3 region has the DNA TGTGCTAGTGGTTTGGGAAGAATCGGGACTCGTGGGGCGGATACGCAGTATTTT. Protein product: CASGLGRIGTRGADTQYF.

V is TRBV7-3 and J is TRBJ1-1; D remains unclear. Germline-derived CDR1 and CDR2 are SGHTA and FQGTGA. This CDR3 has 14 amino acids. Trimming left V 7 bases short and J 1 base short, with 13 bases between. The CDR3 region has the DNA TGTGCCAGCAAGCAAACGGGAAGGAACACTGAAGCTTTCTTT. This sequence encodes CASKQTGRNTEAFF.

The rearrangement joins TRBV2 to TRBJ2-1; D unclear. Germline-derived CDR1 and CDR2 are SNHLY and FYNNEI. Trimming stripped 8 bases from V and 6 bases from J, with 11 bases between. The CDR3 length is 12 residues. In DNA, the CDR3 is TGTGCCAGCTATCAATCTAGCAATGAGCAGTTCTTC. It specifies CASYQSSNEQFF.

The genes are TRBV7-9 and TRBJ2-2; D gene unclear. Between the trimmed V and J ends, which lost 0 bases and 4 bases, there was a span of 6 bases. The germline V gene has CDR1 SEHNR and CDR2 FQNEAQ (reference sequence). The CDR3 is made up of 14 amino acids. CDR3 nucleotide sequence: TGTGCCAGCAGCTTAGCAGTTAGCACCGGGGAGCTGTTTTTT. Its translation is CASSLAVSTGELFF.

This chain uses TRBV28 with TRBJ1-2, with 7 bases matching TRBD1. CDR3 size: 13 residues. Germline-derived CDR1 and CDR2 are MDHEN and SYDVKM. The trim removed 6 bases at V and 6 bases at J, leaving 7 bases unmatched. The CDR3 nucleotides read TGTGCCAGCAGGTTAGGGGGCGCGCATGGCTACACCTTC. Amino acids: CASRLGGAHGYTF.

The CDR3 here is CASRPLNGRAENEQFF. Here the CDR3 DNA reads TGCGCCAGCAGGCCGTTAAACGGGAGGGCCGAAAATGAGCAGTTCTTC. The rearrangement links TRBV5-1 to TRBJ2-1; 8 bases are shared with TRBD2. V shed 5 bases and J 7 bases; nucleotides not matched to a gene: 14. CDR1 SGHRS and CDR2 YFSETQ come from the germline V gene. This CDR3 has 16 amino acids.

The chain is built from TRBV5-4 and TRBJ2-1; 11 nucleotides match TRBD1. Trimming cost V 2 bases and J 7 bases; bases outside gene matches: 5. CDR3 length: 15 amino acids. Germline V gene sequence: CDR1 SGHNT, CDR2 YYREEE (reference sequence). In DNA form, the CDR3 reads TGTGCCAGCAGCTTACCGGGACAGGGGGTGAATGAGCAGTTCTTC. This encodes CASSLPGQGVNEQFF.

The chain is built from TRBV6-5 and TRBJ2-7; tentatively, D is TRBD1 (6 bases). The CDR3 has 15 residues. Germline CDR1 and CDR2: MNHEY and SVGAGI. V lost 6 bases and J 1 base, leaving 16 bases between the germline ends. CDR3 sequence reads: CASRLTTGTSYEQYF. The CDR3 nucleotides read TGTGCCAGCAGGTTGACTACAGGGACGTCCTACGAGCAGTACTTC.

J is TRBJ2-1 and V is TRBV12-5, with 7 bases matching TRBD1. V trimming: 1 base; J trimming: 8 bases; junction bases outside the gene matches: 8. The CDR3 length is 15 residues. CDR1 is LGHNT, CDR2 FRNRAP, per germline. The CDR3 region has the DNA TGTGCTAGTGGTTTGGAAGGGGGCCCCGGCCATGAGCAGTTCTTC. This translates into CASGLEGGPGHEQFF. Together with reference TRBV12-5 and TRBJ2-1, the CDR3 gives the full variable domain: DARVTQTPRHKVTEMGQEVTMRCQPILGHNTVFWYRQTMMQGLELLAYFRNRAPLDDSGMPKDRFSAEMPDATLATLKIQPSEPRDSAVYFCASGLEGGPGHEQFFGPGTRLTVL.

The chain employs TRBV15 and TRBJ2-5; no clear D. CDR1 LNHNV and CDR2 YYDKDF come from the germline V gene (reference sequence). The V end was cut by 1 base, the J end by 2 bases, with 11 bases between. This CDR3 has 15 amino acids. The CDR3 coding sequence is TGTGCCACCAGCAGAGTGACGGCAAAGCAAGAGACCCAGTACTTC. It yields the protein CATSRVTAKQETQYF.

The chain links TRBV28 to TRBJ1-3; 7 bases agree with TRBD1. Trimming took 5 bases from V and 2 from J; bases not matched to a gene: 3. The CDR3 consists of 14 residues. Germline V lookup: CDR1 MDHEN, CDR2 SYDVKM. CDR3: CASSPGTAGNTIYF. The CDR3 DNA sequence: TGTGCCAGCAGTCCTGGGACAGCTGGAAACACCATATATTTT.

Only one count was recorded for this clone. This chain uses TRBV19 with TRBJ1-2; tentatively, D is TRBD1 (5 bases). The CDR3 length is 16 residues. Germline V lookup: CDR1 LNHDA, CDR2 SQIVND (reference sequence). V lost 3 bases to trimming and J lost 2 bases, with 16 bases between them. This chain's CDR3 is CASSISPGSRNYGYTF. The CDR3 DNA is TGTGCCAGTAGTATCAGCCCAGGGTCCAGAAACTATGGCTACACCTTC.

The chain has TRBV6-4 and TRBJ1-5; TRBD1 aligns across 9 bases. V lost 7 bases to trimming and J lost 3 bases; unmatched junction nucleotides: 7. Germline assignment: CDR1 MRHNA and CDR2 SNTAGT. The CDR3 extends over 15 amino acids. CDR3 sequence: CASKTDRGNNQPQHF. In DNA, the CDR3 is TGTGCCAGCAAGACGGACAGGGGAAACAATCAGCCCCAGCATTTT.

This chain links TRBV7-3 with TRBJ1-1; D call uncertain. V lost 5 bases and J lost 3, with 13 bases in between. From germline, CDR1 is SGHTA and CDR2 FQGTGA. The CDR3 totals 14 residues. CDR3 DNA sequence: TGTGCCAGCAGCCCGAAAGGGAAGGACACTGAAGCTTTCTTT. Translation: CASSPKGKDTEAFF.

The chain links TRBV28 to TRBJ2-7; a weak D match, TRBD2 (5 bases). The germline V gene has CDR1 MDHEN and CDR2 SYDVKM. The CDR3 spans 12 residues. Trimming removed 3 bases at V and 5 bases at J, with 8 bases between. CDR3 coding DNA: TGTGCCAGCAGTTTCTGGCGGGACGAGCAGTACTTC. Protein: CASSFWRDEQYF.

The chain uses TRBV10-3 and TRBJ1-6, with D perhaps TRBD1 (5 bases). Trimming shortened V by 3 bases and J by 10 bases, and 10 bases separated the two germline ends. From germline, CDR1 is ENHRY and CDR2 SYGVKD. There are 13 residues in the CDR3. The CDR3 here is CAISEWQGSPLHF. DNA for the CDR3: TGTGCCATCAGTGAATGGCAGGGCTCACCCCTCCACTTT.

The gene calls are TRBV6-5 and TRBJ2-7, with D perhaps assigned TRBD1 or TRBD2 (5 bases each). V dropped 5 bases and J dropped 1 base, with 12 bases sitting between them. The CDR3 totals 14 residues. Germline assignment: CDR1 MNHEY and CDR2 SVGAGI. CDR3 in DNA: TGTGCCAGCAGTGGGACGAGCTCTTCCTACGAGCAGTACTTC. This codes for CASSGTSSSYEQYF.

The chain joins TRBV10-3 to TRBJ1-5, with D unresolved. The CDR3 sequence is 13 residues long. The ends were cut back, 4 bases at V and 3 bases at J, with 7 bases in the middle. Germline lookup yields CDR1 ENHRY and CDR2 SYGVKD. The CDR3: CAISVGYNQPQHF. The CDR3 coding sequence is TGTGCCATCAGTGTGGGGTACAATCAGCCCCAGCATTTT.

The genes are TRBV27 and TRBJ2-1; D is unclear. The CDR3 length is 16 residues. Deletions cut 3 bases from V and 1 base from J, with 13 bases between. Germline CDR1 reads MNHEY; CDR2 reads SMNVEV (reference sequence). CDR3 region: CASSLSRSPSYNEQFF. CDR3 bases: TGTGCCAGCAGTTTGTCACGGTCTCCGTCCTACAATGAGCAGTTCTTC.

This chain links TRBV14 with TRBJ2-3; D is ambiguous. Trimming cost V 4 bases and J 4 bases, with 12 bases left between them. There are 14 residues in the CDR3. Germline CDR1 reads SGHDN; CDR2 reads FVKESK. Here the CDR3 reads CASSLVRPPDTQYF. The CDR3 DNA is TGTGCCAGCAGCCTGGTCAGGCCCCCAGATACGCAGTATTTT.

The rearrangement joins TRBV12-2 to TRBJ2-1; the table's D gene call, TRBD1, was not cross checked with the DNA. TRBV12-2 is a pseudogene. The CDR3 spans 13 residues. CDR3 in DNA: TGTGCAAGTCGCTCACCTAGTGGGGCAGAGCAGTTCTTC. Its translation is CASRSPSGAEQFF.

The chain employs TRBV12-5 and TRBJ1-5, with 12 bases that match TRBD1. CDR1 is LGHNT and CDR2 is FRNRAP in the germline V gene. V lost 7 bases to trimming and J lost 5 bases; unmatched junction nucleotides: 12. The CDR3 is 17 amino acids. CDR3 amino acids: CASASQRGTGGHQPQHF. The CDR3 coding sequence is TGTGCTAGTGCCTCTCAGAGGGGGACAGGGGGCCATCAGCCCCAGCATTTT. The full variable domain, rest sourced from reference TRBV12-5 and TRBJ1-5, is DARVTQTPRHKVTEMGQEVTMRCQPILGHNTVFWYRQTMMQGLELLAYFRNRAPLDDSGMPKDRFSAEMPDATLATLKIQPSEPRDSAVYFCASASQRGTGGHQPQHFGDGTRLSIL.

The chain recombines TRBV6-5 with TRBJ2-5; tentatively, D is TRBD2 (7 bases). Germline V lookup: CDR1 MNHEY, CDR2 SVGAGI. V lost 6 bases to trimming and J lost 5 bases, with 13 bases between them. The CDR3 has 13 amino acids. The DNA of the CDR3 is TGTGCCAGCAGAAGGGGGGGACGGGAGACCCAGTACTTC. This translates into CASRRGGRETQYF.

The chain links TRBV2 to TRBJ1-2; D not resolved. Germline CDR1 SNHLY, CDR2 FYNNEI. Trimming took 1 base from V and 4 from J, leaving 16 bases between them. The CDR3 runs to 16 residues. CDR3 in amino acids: CASSEDKGDNGYGYTF. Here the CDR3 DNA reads TGTGCCAGCAGTGAAGACAAAGGTGACAACGGCTATGGCTACACCTTC. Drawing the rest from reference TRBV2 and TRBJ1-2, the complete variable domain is EPEVTQTPSHQVTQMGQEVILRCVPISNHLYFYWYRQILGQKVEFLVSFYNNEISEKSEIFDDQFSVERPDGSNFTLKIRSTKLEDSAMYFCASSEDKGDNGYGYTFGSGTRLTVV.

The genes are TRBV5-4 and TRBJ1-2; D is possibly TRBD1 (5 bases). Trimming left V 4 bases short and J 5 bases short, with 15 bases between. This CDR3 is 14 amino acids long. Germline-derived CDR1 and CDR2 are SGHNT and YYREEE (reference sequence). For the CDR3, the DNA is TGTGCCAGCAGCCCGAATAGGGACCGATATGGCTACACCTTC. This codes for CASSPNRDRYGYTF.